The 28 T cell receptor beta chains below come from one sample, sequenced in a study of identical twins. MiXCR, run by TCRdb on the 5' RACE reads, gives a single entry per CDR3 protein. The profile shows 450,000 or so distinct CDR3 sequences, 20% to 25% of them singletons. Separately, the same data were catalogued under a study of T cells expressing NK-cell markers.

The material sequenced was CD4+ T cells sorted from blood. These receptors were collected from a young woman in good health.

The chain carries TRBV20-1 and TRBJ2-7, with 7 bases matching TRBD2. The CDR3 runs 15 residues. V shed 5 bases, J shed 4 bases, and the junction held 14 bases outside the gene matches. Germline V gene data show CDR1 as DFQATT and CDR2 as SNEGSKA (reference sequence). The CDR3 sequence is CSAPLFAGEIYEQYF. The CDR3 nucleotides read TGCAGTGCTCCCTTATTCGCGGGGGAGATATACGAGCAGTACTTC.

The V gene is TRBV20-1, the J gene TRBJ1-1, with D perhaps TRBD1 (5 bases). The V end was cut by 6 bases, the J end by 6 bases, with 14 bases between. There are 12 residues in the CDR3. From germline, CDR1 is DFQATT and CDR2 SNEGSKA (reference sequence). DNA for the CDR3: TGCAGTGCAGCGGGGGGTGGCGCTGAAGCTTTCTTT. Protein sequence: CSAAGGGAEAFF.

This clonotype has ten or more counts. CDR3 DNA: TGTGCCAGCAGCCAAATACGGGGACTTAAGACTAGCCGGGGCATTCAGTACTTC. Amino acids: CASSQIRGLKTSRGIQYF. V is TRBV11-2 and J is TRBJ2-4; 7 nucleotides align to TRBD2. The CDR3 spans 18 residues. V shed 5 bases and J 9 bases; nucleotides not matched to a gene: 22. The germline gives CDR1 SGHAT, CDR2 FQNNGV.

The chain joins TRBV20-1 to TRBJ1-4; TRBD1 agrees at 8 bases. Germline CDR1 reads DFQATT; CDR2 reads SNEGSKA (reference sequence). This CDR3 has 13 amino acids. V dropped 6 bases and J dropped 4; count of bases not matched to a gene: 4. The CDR3 bases are TGCAGTGCGCCGGGACAGGTTAATGAAAAACTGTTTTTT. Amino acids: CSAPGQVNEKLFF.

In this sample, this clonotype turned up many times. The genes are TRBV15 and TRBJ2-3; D uncertain. The V end was cut by 1 base, the J end by 1 base, with 9 bases between. The V gene's germline CDR1 is LNHNV and CDR2 YYDKDF (reference sequence). The CDR3 extends over 15 amino acids. The CDR3 bases are TGTGCCACCAGCAGAGCCTACTGGGGCACAGATACGCAGTATTTT. Protein: CATSRAYWGTDTQYF.

The V and J genes are TRBV11-2 and TRBJ2-1; 13 bases line up with TRBD2. Trimming removed 7 bases from V and 6 bases from J; junction bases left unmatched: 9. Germline V gene lookup returns CDR1 SGHAT and CDR2 FQNNGV. The CDR3 is 16 amino acids. CDR3 sequence: CASTSTGTSGTNEQFF. The CDR3 nucleotides are TGTGCCAGCACCTCTACCGGGACTAGCGGGACCAATGAGCAGTTCTTC.

This clonotype was recorded a few times. The rearrangement uses TRBV6-1 and TRBJ1-1; D might be TRBD1 (6 bases). The ends were cut back, 11 bases at V and 2 bases at J, with 21 bases in the middle. Germline-derived CDR1 and CDR2 are MNHNS and SASEGT. This CDR3 is 15 amino acids long. The CDR3 is CAASPRQASNTEAFF. The CDR3 DNA follows: TGTGCCGCTTCGCCCCGACAGGCCTCTAACACTGAAGCTTTCTTT.

This clonotype occurred a few times. The gene calls are TRBV29-1 and TRBJ1-1; D remains unclear. The V end lost 4 bases, the J end lost 7 bases, and 7 bases lay between the germline ends. This CDR3 spans 10 amino acids. From germline, CDR1 is SQVTM and CDR2 ANQGSEA. The CDR3 coding sequence is TGCAGCGTTGTCTGGGGTGAAGCTTTCTTT. It codes for CSVVWGEAFF.

The chain joins TRBV12-3 or TRBV12-4 to TRBJ1-2; D not certain. Between the trimmed V and J ends, which lost 2 bases and 5 bases, there was a span of 12 bases. The CDR3 covers 14 residues. In DNA, the CDR3 is TGTGCCAGCAGTTTACGGAGGGCGCTTTATGGCTACACCTTC. It translates to CASSLRRALYGYTF.

This clonotype has only a few counts. The chain combines TRBV9 with TRBJ2-4; the D gene is possibly TRBD2 (5 bases). V shed 0 bases and J shed 8 bases, with 12 bases lying between them. Per germline, CDR1 SGDLS and CDR2 YYNGEE. The CDR3 consists of 14 residues. The CDR3 DNA reads TGTGCCAGCAGCGTAGGACACACGGAGGACATTCAGTACTTC. Protein sequence: CASSVGHTEDIQYF.

In this sample, this clonotype turned up a few times. The gene calls are TRBV6-5 and TRBJ2-7; 9 bases are a match to TRBD2. There are 16 residues in the CDR3. Germline V gene data show CDR1 as MNHEY and CDR2 as SVGAGI. V dropped 0 bases and J dropped 0; count of bases not matched to a gene: 3. The CDR3 loop is CASSYSATSGSYEQYF. The CDR3 DNA reads TGTGCCAGCAGTTACTCAGCGACTAGCGGCTCCTACGAGCAGTACTTC.

V and J are TRBV6-5 and TRBJ2-7; D perhaps matches TRBD1 (6 bases). There are 16 residues in the CDR3. Germline CDR1 is MNHEY and CDR2 is SVGAGI. The ends were cut back, 2 bases at V and 5 bases at J, with 19 bases in the middle. The CDR3 DNA sequence: TGTGCCAGCAGTTACGGAGGAAGGGGGAGTAGCGACGAGCAGTACTTC. Translating gives CASSYGGRGSSDEQYF.

V gene TRBV3-1 combines with J gene TRBJ1-6, with D possibly being TRBD1 (5 bases). The CDR3 extends over 15 amino acids. V lost 4 bases and J 7 bases, leaving 14 bases between the germline ends. Germline values: CDR1 LGHDT, CDR2 YNNKEL (reference sequence). The CDR3: CASSPTASGNSPLHF. CDR3 coding DNA: TGTGCCAGCAGCCCGACAGCCTCGGGGAATTCACCCCTCCACTTT.

CDR3 in amino acids: CASSLRWTDSPLHF. The DNA for the CDR3 is TGTGCCAGCAGCTTACGATGGACAGATTCACCCCTCCACTTT. V and J are TRBV7-2 and TRBJ1-6, with D possibly matching TRBD1 (6 bases). Germline lookup yields CDR1 SGHTA and CDR2 FQGNSA. V lost 2 bases and J 8 bases, leaving 10 bases between the germline ends. CDR3 size: 14 residues.

The V call is TRBV12-3 or TRBV12-4, the J call TRBJ1-6, with 7 bases matching TRBD1. The CDR3 runs to 14 residues. J gave up 5 bases and V 6 bases, and 4 bases lay outside the gene matches. This CDR3 is CASRRTGDNSPLHF. The CDR3 DNA is TGTGCCAGCAGACGGACAGGCGATAATTCACCCCTCCACTTT.

This rearrangement joins TRBV7-9 to TRBJ1-1, with unresolved D. The CDR3 is 12 residues long. Germline V gene data show CDR1 as SEHNR and CDR2 as FQNEAQ (reference sequence). V was shortened by 5 bases and J by 9 bases, with 13 bases between the two germline ends. The CDR3 loop reads CASSRDQGKAFF. Written as DNA, the CDR3 is TGTGCCAGCAGCCGGGATCAAGGGAAAGCTTTCTTT.

The table lists this clonotype with a few counts. The chain carries TRBV20-1 and TRBJ2-1; TRBD2 agrees at 7 bases. The V and J ends lost 5 bases and 3 bases, in that order; junction bases with no gene match: 10. CDR1 and CDR2 (germline): DFQATT, SNEGSKA (reference sequence). CDR3 length: 15 amino acids. The CDR3 spells CSAPRDGGFYNEQFF. DNA for the CDR3: TGCAGTGCTCCGAGAGACGGGGGGTTCTACAATGAGCAGTTCTTC.

The chain employs TRBV20-1 and TRBJ2-1; D is uncertain. V gave up 5 bases and J gave up 5 bases, with 10 bases separating them. Germline loops: CDR1 DFQATT, CDR2 SNEGSKA (reference sequence). This CDR3 comprises 12 residues. This CDR3 reads CSALPRNNEQFF. As DNA, the CDR3 is TGCAGTGCTCTCCCGAGGAACAATGAGCAGTTCTTC.

The genes are TRBV5-1 and TRBJ2-1, with a weak D call TRBD2 (6 bases). The V gene lost 3 bases and the J gene lost 4 bases, with 14 bases spanning the gap. The CDR3 covers 15 residues. Per germline, CDR1 SGHRS and CDR2 YFSETQ. The CDR3 reads CASSSRGTAYNEQFF. The DNA of the CDR3 is TGCGCCAGCAGCTCCCGGGGGACGGCTTACAATGAGCAGTTCTTC.

This clonotype has a handful of counts. The chain has TRBV11-3 and TRBJ1-1, with 7 bases that match TRBD1. J was trimmed by 6 bases and V by 5 bases; bases with no gene match: 15. The CDR3 spans 16 residues. CDR1 and CDR2 from the germline V gene are SGHNT and YENEEA. The CDR3 region is CASSKDRDHGFAEAFF. The CDR3, as DNA: TGTGCCAGCAGCAAAGACAGGGATCATGGATTCGCTGAAGCTTTCTTT.

The chain has TRBV12-3 or TRBV12-4 and TRBJ2-3; 8 bases match TRBD1. With 7 bases clipped from V and 8 bases from J, the junction kept 5 bases outside the gene matches. The CDR3 totals 12 residues. The CDR3 protein is CASTQTGATQYF. Here the CDR3 DNA reads TGTGCCAGCACCCAGACAGGGGCTACGCAGTATTTT.

This rearrangement joins TRBV3-1 to TRBJ2-1; 11 nucleotides match TRBD2. Germline CDR1 LGHDT, CDR2 YNNKEL (reference sequence). Losses at the gene ends were 5 bases for V and 6 bases for J; bases not matched to a gene: 6. The CDR3 spans 15 residues. The CDR3 loop reads CASSYTSGSRNEQFF. CDR3 nucleotide sequence: TGTGCCAGCAGCTATACTAGCGGGAGCCGCAATGAGCAGTTCTTC.

The V and J genes are TRBV2 and TRBJ2-3; D may be TRBD2 (6 bases). Per germline, CDR1 SNHLY and CDR2 FYNNEI. This CDR3 comprises 14 residues. The germline V and J ends were trimmed by 8 bases and 3 bases, with 15 bases remaining between them. The CDR3 DNA sequence: TGTGCCAGCGGGAGGAAAACAGAGACAGATACGCAGTATTTT. Its protein is CASGRKTETDTQYF.

The chain carries TRBV5-1 and TRBJ2-7; D is unresolved. The V end was cut by 1 base, the J end by 0 bases, with 11 bases between. Germline loops: CDR1 SGHRS, CDR2 YFSETQ. The CDR3 consists of 15 residues. The CDR3: CASSLRATGSYEQYF. The CDR3, as DNA: TGCGCCAGCAGCTTGCGGGCCACGGGCTCCTACGAGCAGTACTTC.

This clonotype was recorded a few times. The chain has TRBV29-1 and TRBJ2-2; D is uncertain. CDR1 and CDR2 (germline): SQVTM, ANQGSEA. The ends were cut back, 5 bases at V and 0 bases at J, with 10 bases in the middle. The CDR3 has 14 amino acids. For the CDR3, the DNA is TGCAGCGTTTTAGGGATCGCGAACACCGGGGAGCTGTTTTTT. Protein product: CSVLGIANTGELFF.

This clonotype occurred a few times. This chain joins TRBV12-3 or TRBV12-4 and TRBJ1-1, with D possibly TRBD1 on 5 matching bases. This CDR3 region has 14 residues. V dropped 6 bases and J dropped 5 bases, with 16 bases sitting between them. Here the CDR3 reads CASRTGTVLTEAFF. The CDR3 DNA reads TGTGCCAGCAGAACCGGGACGGTCTTGACTGAAGCTTTCTTT.

This clonotype was recorded a few times. The V and J genes are TRBV20-1 and TRBJ2-5, with a weak D call TRBD2 (6 bases). Germline loops: CDR1 DFQATT, CDR2 SNEGSKA (reference sequence). V lost 1 base and J lost 4, with 13 bases in between. The CDR3 runs to 14 residues. The CDR3 nucleotides read TGCAGTGCTAGAGGGGCGGGGAGTGGAGAGACCCAGTACTTC. This sequence encodes CSARGAGSGETQYF.

This clonotype has a handful of counts. The rearrangement links TRBV6-5 to TRBJ2-7; D may correspond to TRBD1 or TRBD2 (5 bases each). The germline V gene encodes CDR1 MNHEY and CDR2 SVGAGI. CDR3 length: 14 residues. Trimming removed 2 bases at V and 5 bases at J, with 13 bases between. The CDR3 reads CASSYGQGSDEQYF. The DNA of the CDR3 is TGTGCCAGCAGTTACGGGCAGGGTAGCGACGAGCAGTACTTC.